This entry lists 13 T cell receptor beta chains sequenced from one sample in a study of radiation and T cells in renal cell carcinoma. Time point indicated: blood 2 weeks post-SBRT. Treatment described: 15 Gy SBRT to primary tumor, nephrectomy 4 weeks later. Measured with immunoSEQ multiplex PCR; TCRdb has only the in-frame clones, and not every one. The profile shows about 60,000 clones, around 81% of them singletons. Sequencing used blood, obtained from a patient whose treatment included radiotherapy and nephrectomy. These receptors all stem from a man aged 55 to 70 with renal cell carcinoma.

This clone has more than one count but fewer than ten. The chain links TRBV30 to TRBJ1-3; D possibly corresponds to TRBD1 (5 bases). V dropped 0 bases and J dropped 0 bases, with 12 bases sitting between them. CDR3 length equals 16 residues. Germline V gene data show CDR1 as GTSNPN and CDR2 as SVGIG (reference sequence). This CDR3 reads CAWSVGGMSSGNTIYF. The CDR3 DNA sequence: TGTGCCTGGAGTGTGGGGGGGATGAGCTCTGGAAACACCATATATTTT.

This clone appeared a few times. The chain links TRBV4-1 to TRBJ2-1; D is possibly TRBD1 or TRBD2 (5 bases each). There are 17 residues in the CDR3. The V end was cut by 0 bases, the J end by 1 base, with 13 bases between. Germline V CDR1 and CDR2: MGHRA, YSYEKL. The CDR3: CASSQDIRGLSYNEQFF. The CDR3 nucleotides are TGCGCCAGCAGCCAAGATATCCGGGGCCTTTCCTACAATGAGCAGTTCTTC.

The V gene is TRBV10-2, the J gene TRBJ2-7; the D is unclear. This CDR3 is 13 amino acids long. Germline CDR1 is WSHSY and CDR2 is SAAADI. The V end was cut by 2 bases, the J end by 3 bases, with 8 bases between. The CDR3 spells CASSELGDYEQYV. CDR3 bases: TGCGCCAGCAGTGAGCTCGGAGACTACGAGCAGTACGTC.

V and J are TRBV5-1 and TRBJ2-7; D gene uncertain. Between the trimmed V and J ends, which lost 2 bases and 3 bases, there was a span of 15 bases. CDR3 length equals 15 residues. The V gene's germline CDR1 is SGHRS and CDR2 YFSETQ. CDR3 in DNA: TGCGCCAGCAGCTTTCACGGTGGTCCGAGCTACGAGCAGTACTTC. It codes for CASSFHGGPSYEQYF.

The chain links TRBV13 to TRBJ2-1, with 7 positions matching TRBD1. V dropped 1 base and J dropped 9; count of bases not matched to a gene: 12. The CDR3 is made up of 16 amino acids. Germline CDR1 is PRHDT and CDR2 is FYEKMQ (reference sequence). CDR3 nucleotide sequence: TGTGCCAGCAGCTTAGAGTTTACAGGGGTTCTAATTGAGCAGTTCTTC. Translation: CASSLEFTGVLIEQFF.

This chain connects TRBV10-2 to TRBJ2-1; 9 nucleotides align to TRBD2. The CDR3 covers 14 residues. The V gene end was trimmed by 11 bases and the J gene end by 7 bases; junction bases not matched to a gene: 12. Germline V gives CDR1 WSHSY, CDR2 SAAADI. Written as DNA, the CDR3 is TGCGCCGCCTCGCGGGGGGGCATGGAAAATGAGCAGTTCTTC. Protein sequence: CAASRGGMENEQFF.

The rearrangement uses TRBV6-1 and TRBJ2-7; no reliable D call. V was pared by 5 bases and J by 2 bases, with 7 bases between. The CDR3 consists of 12 residues. In germline, CDR1 is MNHNS, CDR2 SASEGT. CDR3: CASSLDPYEQYF. CDR3 sequence (DNA): TGTGCCAGCAGTCTAGACCCCTACGAGCAGTACTTC.

The chain employs TRBV6-1 and TRBJ1-5; a weak D match, TRBD1 (5 bases). This CDR3 has 14 residues. Deletions cut 6 bases from V and 2 bases from J, with 11 bases between. Germline V gives CDR1 MNHNS, CDR2 SASEGT. CDR3 nucleotide sequence: TGTGCCAGCAGGCTCGGGGGAGGCAATCAGCCCCAGCATTTT. This encodes CASRLGGGNQPQHF.

The V and J genes are TRBV6-5 and TRBJ2-1, with 9 bases matching TRBD1. CDR1 is MNHEY and CDR2 is SVGAGI in the germline V gene. Unmatched junction bases numbered 0, after V lost 0 bases and J lost 6 bases. The CDR3 loop spans 14 amino acids. CDR3 residues: CASSYSGQGNEQFF. CDR3 DNA: TGTGCCAGCAGTTACTCGGGACAGGGCAATGAGCAGTTCTTC.

The CDR3 reads CASSLVDQYGYTF. Here the CDR3 DNA reads TGTGCCAGCAGCCTGGTCGACCAGTATGGCTACACCTTC. The rearrangement links TRBV5-6 to TRBJ1-2, with D unclear. CDR1 SGHDT and CDR2 YYEEEE come from the germline V gene. The length of the CDR3 is 13 residues. Trimming shortened V by 4 bases and J by 5 bases, and 12 bases separated the two germline ends. The variable domain in full, completed from reference TRBV5-6 and TRBJ1-2, reads DAGVTQSPTHLIKTRGQQVTLRCSPKSGHDTVSWYQQALGQGPQFIFQYYEEEERQRGNFPDRFSGHQFPNYSSELNVNALLLGDSALYLCASSLVDQYGYTFGSGTRLTVV.

The chain couples TRBV6-5 to TRBJ1-2, with D hard to call. The germline V gene has CDR1 MNHEY and CDR2 SVGAGI. V dropped 6 bases and J dropped 4 bases, with 12 bases sitting between them. This CDR3 has 13 residues. The CDR3 sequence is CASSRSVVYGYTF. The DNA for the CDR3 is TGTGCCAGCAGCCGCAGCGTGGTCTATGGCTACACCTTC.

The chain uses TRBV5-1 and TRBJ2-2; 12 bases map to TRBD2. The CDR3 loop spans 15 amino acids. The V and J ends lost 4 bases and 6 bases, in that order; junction bases with no gene match: 4. Germline V CDR1 and CDR2: SGHRS, YFSETQ. In DNA, the CDR3 is TGCGCCAGCAGCCCGGGACTAGCGGGTTCCGGGGAGCTGTTTTTT. This codes for CASSPGLAGSGELFF.

J is TRBJ2-3 and V is TRBV11-3; TRBD2 agrees at 9 bases. J was trimmed by 1 base and V by 1 base; bases with no gene match: 3. The CDR3 has 16 amino acids. Per the germline V gene, CDR1 is SGHNT and CDR2 is YENEEA. CDR3 amino acids: CASSLGASGGTDTQYF. DNA for the CDR3: TGTGCCAGCAGCTTAGGCGCTAGCGGGGGCACAGATACGCAGTATTTT.